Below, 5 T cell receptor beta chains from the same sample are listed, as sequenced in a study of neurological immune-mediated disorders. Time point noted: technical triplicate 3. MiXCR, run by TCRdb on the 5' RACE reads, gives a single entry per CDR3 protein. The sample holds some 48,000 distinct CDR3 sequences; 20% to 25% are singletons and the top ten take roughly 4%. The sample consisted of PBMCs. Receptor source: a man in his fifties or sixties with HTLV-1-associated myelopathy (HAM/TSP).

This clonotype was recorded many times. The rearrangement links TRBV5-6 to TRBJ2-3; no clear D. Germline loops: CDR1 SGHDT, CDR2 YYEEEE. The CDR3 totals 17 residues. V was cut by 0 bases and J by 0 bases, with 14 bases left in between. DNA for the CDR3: TGTGCCAGCAGCTTGGGAGCCGGGCGACCTAGCACAGATACGCAGTATTTT. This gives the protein CASSLGAGRPSTDTQYF. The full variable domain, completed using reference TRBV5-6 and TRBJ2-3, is DAGVTQSPTHLIKTRGQQVTLRCSPKSGHDTVSWYQQALGQGPQFIFQYYEEEERQRGNFPDRFSGHQFPNYSSELNVNALLLGDSALYLCASSLGAGRPSTDTQYFGPGTRLTVL.

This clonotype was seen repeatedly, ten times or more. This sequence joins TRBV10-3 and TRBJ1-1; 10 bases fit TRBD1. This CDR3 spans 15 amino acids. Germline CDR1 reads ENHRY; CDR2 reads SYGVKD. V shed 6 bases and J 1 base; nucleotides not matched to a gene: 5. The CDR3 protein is CAIRGQGNENTEAFF. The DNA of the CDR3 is TGTGCCATCAGGGGACAGGGGAATGAGAACACTGAAGCTTTCTTT.

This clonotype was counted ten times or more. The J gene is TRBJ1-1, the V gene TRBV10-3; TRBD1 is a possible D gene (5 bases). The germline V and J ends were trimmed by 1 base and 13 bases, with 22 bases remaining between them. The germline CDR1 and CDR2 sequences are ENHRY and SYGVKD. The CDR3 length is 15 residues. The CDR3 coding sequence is TGTGCCATCAGTGAGTGCGAAGGGGATGTCTGCCCTTATTTCTTT. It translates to CAISECEGDVCPYFF.

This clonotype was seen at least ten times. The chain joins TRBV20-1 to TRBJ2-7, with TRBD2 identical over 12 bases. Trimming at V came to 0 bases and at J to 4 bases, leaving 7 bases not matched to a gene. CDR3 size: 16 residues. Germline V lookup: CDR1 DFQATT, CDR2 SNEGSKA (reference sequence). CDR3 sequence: CSARELGTSGLYEQYF. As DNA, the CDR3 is TGCAGTGCTAGAGAATTAGGGACTAGCGGGCTGTACGAGCAGTACTTC.

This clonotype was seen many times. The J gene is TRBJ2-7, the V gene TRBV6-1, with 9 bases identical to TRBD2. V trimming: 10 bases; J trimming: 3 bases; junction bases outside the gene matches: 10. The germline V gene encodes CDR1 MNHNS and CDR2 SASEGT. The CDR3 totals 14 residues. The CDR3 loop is CATRATTSGYEQYF. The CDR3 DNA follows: TGTGCCACTCGGGCTACGACTAGCGGCTACGAGCAGTACTTC.